These T cell receptor beta chains were read from a single sample in a study of blood T cell repertoires in COVID-19. Produced via immunoSEQ multiplex PCR; TCRdb's table is partial and in-frame only. The sample records tens of thousands of clones, about three quarters being singletons. The source material was peripheral blood. The receptor source for this set is a man between 60 and 70 years old with active COVID-19. Each CDR3 is given with its conserved first and last residue. Fields, in order: CDR3 length, J gene, D gene, clone size, V gene, CDR3 protein, CDR3 DNA. A D gene is named only where the DNA matches it firmly. Clone size is given for some rows only: seen once, a few or many times, or a class if the clone is expanded.

16 TRBJ2-6 . . TRBV5-8 CASSWALKTGANVLTF TGTGCCAGCAGCTGGGCCCTGAAAACTGGGGCCAACGTCCTGACTTTC
15 TRBJ2-3 TRBD1 . TRBV5-4 CASSLEGTGTDTQYF TGTGCCAGCAGCTTGGAGGGGACAGGCACAGATACGCAGTATTTT
15 TRBJ2-1 TRBD1 . TRBV12-5 CASGLGTGASNEQFF TGTGCTAGTGGTTTGGGGACAGGGGCGAGCAATGAGCAGTTCTTC
13 TRBJ1-1 . . TRBV7-9 CASSLGGTAEAFF TGTGCCAGCAGCCTCGGGGGTACTGCTGAAGCTTTCTTT
13 TRBJ1-2 . . TRBV29-1 CSVESQGTYGYTF TGCAGCGTTGAAAGCCAGGGGACCTATGGCTACACCTTC
15 TRBJ1-3 . . TRBV15 CATSNGGGYGNTIYF TGTGCCACCAGCAATGGGGGAGGGTATGGAAACACCATATATTTT
16 TRBJ1-1 . once TRBV19 CASTKSATGMNTEAFF TGTGCCAGTACCAAATCCGCCACAGGGATGAACACTGAAGCTTTCTTT
15 TRBJ2-5 TRBD2 . TRBV5-1 CASSFLAGGRETQYF TGCGCCAGCAGCTTCCTAGCGGGGGGGCGAGAGACCCAGTACTTC
16 TRBJ1-3 . . TRBV7-9 CASSFGDFYAGNTIYF TGTGCCAGCAGCTTCGGAGACTTTTATGCTGGAAACACCATATATTTT
19 TRBJ1-2 TRBD1 . TRBV14 CASSQLAGTGEYGGYGYTF TGTGCCAGCAGCCAACTCGCGGGGACAGGGGAATATGGCGGCTATGGCTACACCTTC
15 TRBJ2-3 . . TRBV5-4 CASSPGHFGTDTQYF TGTGCCAGCAGCCCGGGACATTTCGGCACAGATACGCAGTATTTT
15 TRBJ2-5 . once TRBV23-1 CASSLWQGPQETQYF TGCGCCAGCAGTCTTTGGCAGGGGCCTCAAGAGACCCAGTACTTC
15 TRBJ2-7 . . TRBV7-8 CASSLLQGPSYEQYF TGTGCCAGCAGCTTATTACAGGGTCCATCCTACGAGCAGTACTTC
15 TRBJ2-1 . few TRBV4-2 CASSPDSYAPGEQFF TGTGCCAGCAGCCCGGACAGCTATGCCCCCGGTGAGCAGTTCTTC
16 TRBJ2-3 TRBD2 . TRBV7-6 CASSLGLAGGQDTQYF TGTGCCAGCAGCTTAGGACTAGCGGGGGGGCAGGATACGCAGTATTTT
14 TRBJ1-1 . . TRBV9 CASSGVTGRTEAFF TGTGCCAGCAGCGGCGTTACAGGGCGGACTGAAGCTTTCTTT
15 TRBJ2-5 TRBD1 . TRBV7-8 CASSLGNAGGETQYF TGTGCCAGCAGCTTAGGAAACGCAGGGGGAGAGACCCAGTACTTC
17 TRBJ1-2 TRBD1 . TRBV6-1 CASSGTATGPPLYGYTF TGTGCCAGCAGTGGTACGGCGACAGGGCCTCCGCTCTATGGCTACACCTTC
13 TRBJ2-5 . . TRBV20-1 CSASFGIGETQYF TGCAGTGCTAGTTTCGGGATCGGGGAGACCCAGTACTTC
18 TRBJ2-2 TRBD1 few TRBV5-1 CASSPGTGKGANTGELFF TGCGCCAGCAGCCCCGGGACAGGGAAGGGCGCGAACACCGGGGAGCTGTTTTTT
16 TRBJ2-3 . . TRBV9 CASSATGTLLTDTQYF TGTGCCAGCAGCGCTACCGGGACACTCCTCACAGATACGCAGTATTTT
16 TRBJ2-7 TRBD1 . TRBV18 CASSPPVGTGNYEQYF TGTGCCAGCTCACCACCGGTGGGGACAGGGAACTACGAGCAGTACTTC
13 TRBJ1-2 . . TRBV3-1/TRBV3-2 CASSQGGAVGYTF TGTGCCAGCAGCCAAGGCGGGGCCGTTGGCTACACCTTC
17 TRBJ2-5 TRBD1 . TRBV5-1 CASSSGQGVGNQETQYF TGCGCCAGCAGCTCGGGACAGGGGGTTGGAAACCAAGAGACCCAGTACTTC
14 TRBJ2-7 . . TRBV21-1 CASSPERTGYEQYF TGTGCCAGCAGCCCGGAAAGGACAGGCTACGAGCAGTACTTC
16 TRBJ1-2 . few TRBV5-4 CASSLGYRAPNYGYTF TGTGCCAGCAGCTTGGGCTACAGGGCCCCTAACTATGGCTACACCTTC
13 TRBJ2-5 . . TRBV19 CASSLEGGETQYF TGTGCCAGTAGTCTCGAGGGCGGGGAGACCCAGTACTTC
16 TRBJ2-1 . . TRBV7-9 CASNPGKASSYNEQFF TGTGCCAGCAACCCCGGGAAGGCGAGCTCCTACAATGAGCAGTTCTTC
17 TRBJ2-5 TRBD2 . TRBV13 CASSSTSAGTTGETQYF TGTGCCAGCAGCTCGACTAGCGCGGGGACGACGGGAGAGACCCAGTACTTC
16 TRBJ1-1 TRBD1 . TRBV19 CASSLDGQGGNTEAFF TGTGCCAGTAGTCTCGACGGACAGGGGGGCAACACTGAAGCTTTCTTT
17 TRBJ2-2 TRBD2 . TRBV25-1 CASRGVGGRNGVGELFF TGTGCCAGCAGGGGCGTGGGCGGGAGAAACGGTGTCGGGGAGCTGTTTTTT
15 TRBJ2-3 TRBD2 . TRBV7-2 CASSILAASTDTQYF TGTGCCAGCAGCATACTAGCGGCCAGCACAGATACGCAGTATTTT
15 TRBJ2-1 . . TRBV11-2 CASSATGKAYNEQFF TGTGCCAGCAGCGCAACAGGGAAGGCCTACAATGAGCAGTTCTTC
15 TRBJ2-7 TRBD1 . TRBV27 CASRKSTGWGPEQYF TGTGCCAGCAGAAAATCGACAGGGTGGGGTCCCGAGCAGTACTTC
14 TRBJ2-5 . . TRBV7-6 CASSLSSYQETQYF TGTGCCAGCAGCTTAAGCTCGTACCAAGAGACCCAGTACTTC
15 TRBJ1-5 . . TRBV4-2 CAIPGPDSSNQPQHF TGTGCCATCCCGGGGCCGGACAGTAGCAATCAGCCCCAGCATTTT
15 TRBJ2-1 . . TRBV7-2 CASSLRRAPLDEQFF TGTGCCAGCAGCTTAAGGCGGGCCCCCCTGGATGAGCAGTTCTTC
15 TRBJ1-1 . . TRBV10-3 CAISGAGRTNTEAFF TGTGCCATCAGTGGGGCGGGACGGACGAACACTGAAGCTTTCTTT
12 TRBJ2-5 . . TRBV10-3 CAISEISETQYF TGTGCCATCAGTGAAATTTCTGAGACCCAGTACTTC
17 TRBJ2-2 TRBD2 . TRBV5-4 CASSGGGLAGVNRELFF TGTGCCAGCAGCGGGGGGGGACTAGCGGGAGTAAACCGGGAGCTGTTTTTT